The T cell receptor (beta chain) under discussion was sequenced for a study of T cell repertoires in cytomegalovirus infection. Study background: CMV infection together with matching HLA type was indicated by public TCR beta signatures. Study-level results: In two of eight donors, the top clonotype was HLA-C-restricted CMV-specific. Totalled public TCR beta family frequency picked out people who carried CMV plus the relevant HLA.

This clonotype appeared a few times. The antigen is unknown. TCRdb re-derived calls from the reads in MiXCR, one entry per CDR3 protein. The table has some 180,000 distinct CDR3 sequences, about 18% seen once. This CDR3 is 12 amino acids long. The V segment lost 5 bases and the J segment 8 bases; nucleotides outside the gene matches: 8. CDR1 is SQVTM and CDR2 is ANQGSEA in the germline V gene. This clonotype was obtained from a human donor in good health (CMV status not recorded). Some clones in this sample may be carry-over from other donors' samples. The genes are TRBV29-1 and TRBJ1-1; 7 bases agree with TRBD1. The sequencing input was CD8+ T cells from PBMCs. CDR3 sequence reads: CSVWEGAREAFF. Written as DNA, the CDR3 is TGCAGCGTTTGGGAGGGGGCGAGAGAAGCTTTCTTT. The variable domain in full, with the rest retrieved from reference TRBV29-1 and TRBJ1-1, is SAVISQKPSRDICQRGTSLTIQCQVDSQVTMMFWYRQQPGQSLTLIATANQGSEATYESGFVIDKFPISRPNLTFSTLTVSNMSPEDSSIYLCSVWEGAREAFFGQGTRLTVV.